The rows below give T cell receptor beta chains drawn from one sample of a study of cytomegalovirus exposure and HLA in healthy donors. Assay used: immunoSEQ multiplex PCR; TCRdb lists only in-frame clones, some missing. The sample totals more than 90,000 clones. Sequencing input: PBMCs. These TCRs come from a man in his forties or fifties in good health and CMV-seropositive. Each CDR3 is given with its conserved first and last residue. The D gene is left open where the match is weak.

D gene,V gene,J gene,CDR3 DNA,CDR3 protein
TRBD2,TRBV11-2,TRBJ2-1,TGTGCCAGCAGTCTAGTTAGCGGGTCAAATGAGCAGTTCTTC,CASSLVSGSNEQFF
NA,TRBV5-1,TRBJ1-4,TGCGCCAGCAGCTCTGCAACTAATGAAAAACTGTTTTTT,CASSSATNEKLFF
NA,TRBV28,TRBJ2-7,TGTGCCAGCAGTTTAGAGGCGTACTACGAGCAGTACTTC,CASSLEAYYEQYF
NA,TRBV7-3,TRBJ2-7,TGTGCCAGCAGCTTGATGGCAGGGCTTTCCTACGAGCAGTACTTC,CASSLMAGLSYEQYF
NA,TRBV7-8,TRBJ2-5,TGTGCCAGCAGCTTATTCAGGAACACCCAAGAGACCCAGTACTTC,CASSLFRNTQETQYF
NA,TRBV5-1,TRBJ2-2,TGCGCCAGCAGCTTCATTACGCCAGCAAAAGACTACTACGGGGAGCTGTTTTTT,CASSFITPAKDYYGELFF
TRBD2,TRBV5-4,TRBJ2-1,TGTGCCAGCAGCTGGACCCCTAGCGGGAGGGCCAGGAAGCTCTTC,CASSWTPSGRARKLF
TRBD1,TRBV2,TRBJ2-4,TGTGCCAGCAGACAGCGGACAGGGCTAGCCAAAAACATTCAGTACTTC,CASRQRTGLAKNIQYF
TRBD1,TRBV7-2,TRBJ2-2,TGTGCCAGCAGCTTACGTGGGGACAGGGTGAACACCGGGGAGCTGTTTTTT,CASSLRGDRVNTGELFF
NA,TRBV27,TRBJ1-1,TGTGCCAGCAGCTCCCCCTTACAGACTGAAGCTTTCTTT,CASSSPLQTEAFF
NA,TRBV2,TRBJ2-7,TGTGCCAGCAGTGAAGAACTAGCTCTCGGCTACGAGCAGTACTTC,CASSEELALGYEQYF
TRBD1,TRBV9,TRBJ1-4,TGTGCCAGCAGCGTGAACACAGGGGCGGCTAATGAAAAACTGTTTTTT,CASSVNTGAANEKLFF
TRBD2,TRBV6-6,TRBJ2-7,TGTGCCAGCATCCCATGGGCCTCGGGAGGAGGGTACGAGCAGTACTTC,CASIPWASGGGYEQYF
NA,TRBV28,TRBJ2-5,TGTGCCAGCAGTTTACGAAAACTAGCTTCGGGACCTAAAGAGACCCAGTACTTC,CASSLRKLASGPKETQYF
NA,TRBV7-9,TRBJ1-3,TGTGCCAGCAGCCAGACAGAGTCGAGCGGAAACACCATATATTTT,CASSQTESSGNTIYF
TRBD2,TRBV28,TRBJ2-7,TGTGCCAGCAGTCGGGACTACCCGAGCTCCTACGAGCAGTACTTC,CASSRDYPSSYEQYF
TRBD2,TRBV4-1,TRBJ2-1,TGCGCCAGCAGCCCTAGCGGGAGAGGATTGGTAAATGAGCAGTTCTTC,CASSPSGRGLVNEQFF
TRBD2,TRBV9,TRBJ2-1,TGTGCCAGCAGCCCGAGAAATGTACTAGCGGGAGGAAATGAGCAGTTCTTC,CASSPRNVLAGGNEQFF
TRBD2,TRBV19,TRBJ2-7,TGTGCCAGTAGCCCAGACTATGTTAGCGGGACCGCCTACGAGCAGTACTTC,CASSPDYVSGTAYEQYF
TRBD1,TRBV19,TRBJ2-1,TGTGCCAGTACTCCCGTTCGGGACAGGATTAATGAGCAGTTCTTC,CASTPVRDRINEQFF
NA,TRBV6-5,TRBJ2-7,TGTGCCAGCAGCCCCGCTAGATACTACGAGCAGTACTTC,CASSPARYYEQYF
TRBD1,TRBV6-6,TRBJ1-1,TGTGCCAGCAGTTCCAGGACAGGATCGGCTTTCTTT,CASSSRTGSAFF